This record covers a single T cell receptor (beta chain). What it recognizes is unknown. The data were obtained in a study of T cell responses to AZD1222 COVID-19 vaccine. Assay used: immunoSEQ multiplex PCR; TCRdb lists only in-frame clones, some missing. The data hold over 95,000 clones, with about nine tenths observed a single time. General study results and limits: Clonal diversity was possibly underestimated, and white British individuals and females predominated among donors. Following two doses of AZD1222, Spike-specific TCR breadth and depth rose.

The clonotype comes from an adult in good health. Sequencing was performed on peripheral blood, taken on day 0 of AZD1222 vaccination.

This CDR3 reads CASSYSGLRGNTIYF. CDR3 DNA: TGTGCCAGCAGTTACTCGGGACTGCGTGGAAACACCATATATTTT. The chain uses TRBV6-5 and TRBJ1-3; TRBD1 might be the D (5 bases). The germline V gene encodes CDR1 MNHEY and CDR2 SVGAGI. The CDR3 loop spans 15 amino acids. V was trimmed by 0 bases and J by 3 bases, leaving 9 bases between them.